The 20 T cell receptor beta chains given below trace back to one sample, sequenced in a study of blood T cells in healthy people across ages. Through a sample-barcoded 5' primer and a J-beta primer mix, a second PCR was run for roughly 6 to 12 cycles. TCRdb independently ran MiXCR on the 5' RACE reads; one entry per CDR3 protein. The sample carries under 750,000 distinct CDR3 sequences, around half recorded once. Material for sequencing was blood. The receptors stem from a man older than 75 in good health.

This clonotype has a handful of counts. For the CDR3, the DNA is TGTGCCAGTTCAGGACGGGACCGCTATGGCTACACCTTC. This gives the protein CASSGRDRYGYTF. This chain uses TRBV18 with TRBJ1-2; a possible D gene is TRBD1 (5 bases). V shed 9 bases and J shed 4 bases, with 15 bases lying between them. The germline CDR1 and CDR2 sequences are KGHSH and LQKENI. The CDR3 loop spans 13 amino acids.

The rearrangement uses TRBV6-1 and TRBJ2-5; 8 nucleotides align to TRBD2. Matching the DNA end better, TRBJ2-7 makes the J call doubtful. The CDR3 runs 14 residues. Germline CDR1 MNHNS, CDR2 SASEGT. The CDR3 loop reads CASVAGPNPYEQYF. CDR3 DNA sequence: TGTGCCAGCGTAGCGGGGCCCAACCCCTACGAGCAGTACTTC.

Regarding this clonotype: Given a much more abundant clone one base away, this may be a read error. This sequence joins TRBV20-1 and TRBJ2-3; TRBD2 matches at 8 bases. The V and J ends lost 3 bases and 9 bases, in that order; junction bases with no gene match: 11. This CDR3 is 14 amino acids long. CDR1 and CDR2 from the germline V gene are DFQATT and SNEGSKA (reference sequence). The CDR3: CSASGGVERETQYF. The CDR3 DNA is TGCAGTGCTAGCGGGGGGGTTGAGCGGGAGACGCAGTATTTT.

CDR3 in DNA: TGTGCCAGCTCACCACCGGCGAGGGGATACACAGATACGCAGTATTTT. Translated, it gives CASSPPARGYTDTQYF. The chain carries TRBV18 and TRBJ2-3; D may correspond to TRBD1 or TRBD2 (5 bases each). CDR3 size: 16 residues. CDR1 and CDR2 (germline): KGHSH, LQKENI. Trimming removed 0 bases at V and 2 bases at J, with 12 bases between.

This clonotype showed up just a few times. The chain joins TRBV4-2 to TRBJ2-2; tentatively, D is TRBD2 (5 bases). Germline-derived CDR1 and CDR2 are LGHNA and YNFKEQ. The CDR3 loop spans 13 amino acids. Trimming shortened V by 8 bases and J by 6 bases, and 13 bases separated the two germline ends. The CDR3 DNA reads TGTGCCAGCGGTACTAGTGAGGCCGGGGAGCTGTTTTTT. It encodes CASGTSEAGELFF.

The chain links TRBV20-1 to TRBJ2-1; TRBD1 matches 8 bases. This CDR3 spans 13 amino acids. V shed 4 bases and J 10 bases; nucleotides not matched to a gene: 9. Germline CDR1 is DFQATT and CDR2 is SNEGSKA (reference sequence). The CDR3 DNA sequence: TGCAGTGCTACGGGACAGGACAACTACGAGCAGTTCTTC. This translates into CSATGQDNYEQFF.

The genes are TRBV4-3 and TRBJ1-4; TRBD1 is a possible D gene (5 bases). The CDR3 has 15 residues. Germline-derived CDR1 and CDR2 are LGHNA and YSLEER. V gave up 0 bases and J gave up 8 bases, with 13 bases separating them. CDR3 in amino acids: CASSQDPLGGEKLFF. The CDR3 nucleotides read TGCGCCAGCAGCCAAGATCCTTTGGGGGGAGAAAAACTGTTTTTT.

This clonotype has just a few counts. The chain recombines TRBV20-1 with TRBJ2-3; D is perhaps TRBD2 (5 bases). In germline, CDR1 is DFQATT, CDR2 SNEGSKA (reference sequence). The CDR3 loop spans 14 amino acids. Trimming took off 6 bases at V and 2 bases at J, with 15 bases between the two ends. The CDR3 sequence is CSAPAGGVTDTQYF. The CDR3 DNA is TGCAGTGCCCCCGCGGGTGGGGTCACAGATACGCAGTATTTT.

This chain connects TRBV5-1 to TRBJ2-3; 12 nucleotides line up with TRBD2. Germline V gene data show CDR1 as SGHRS and CDR2 as YFSETQ. The trim removed 3 bases at V and 3 bases at J, leaving 5 bases unmatched. This CDR3 has 16 amino acids. The CDR3 reads CASSWASGGETDTQYF. In nucleotides, the CDR3 is TGCGCCAGCAGCTGGGCTAGCGGGGGGGAGACAGATACGCAGTATTTT.

The CDR3, as DNA: TGTGCCAGCAGCCAACCGCGGGGGACTGAAGCTTTCTTT. Encoded protein: CASSQPRGTEAFF. The V call is TRBV3-1, the J call TRBJ1-1; maybe TRBD1 (5 bases). This CDR3 comprises 13 residues. Germline CDR1 and CDR2: LGHDT and YNNKEL (reference sequence). Trimming removed 2 bases at V and 5 bases at J, with 9 bases between. Complete variable domain (other parts from reference TRBV3-1 and TRBJ1-1): DTAVSQTPKYLVTQMGNDKSIKCEQNLGHDTMYWYKQDSKKFLKIMFSYNNKELIINETVPNRFSPKSPDKAHLNLHINSLELGDSAVYFCASSQPRGTEAFFGQGTRLTVV.

Only a few counts were recorded for this clonotype. The rearrangement links TRBV20-1 to TRBJ2-5; D gene unclear. Germline V lookup: CDR1 DFQATT, CDR2 SNEGSKA (reference sequence). V lost 5 bases and J lost 5, with 15 bases in between. The CDR3 has 13 amino acids. The CDR3 DNA is TGCAGTGCTCCCGGGCTGGTGGGGGAGACCCAGTACTTC. Protein sequence: CSAPGLVGETQYF.

This clonotype was observed a handful of times. With a much larger clone just one base away, this may be a read error. This chain connects TRBV6-6 to TRBJ2-1, with 9 bases fitting TRBD1. The assigned J gene may be wrong: the sequence end matches TRBJ2-7 better. This CDR3 comprises 16 residues. Germline V gene data show CDR1 as MNHNY and CDR2 as SVGAGI (reference sequence). The CDR3 DNA reads TGTGCCAGCAGTTACGACAGGGGGAGCTCCTACAATGAGCAGTACTTC. Translating it yields CASSYDRGSSYNEQYF.

The genes are TRBV9 and TRBJ2-3; 10 positions agree with TRBD2. The trim removed 4 bases at V and 5 bases at J, leaving 7 bases unmatched. The germline V gene has CDR1 SGDLS and CDR2 YYNGEE. CDR3 size: 15 residues. The CDR3 reads CASSIRTSGLDTQYF. The CDR3 coding sequence is TGTGCCAGCAGCATACGGACTAGCGGTTTAGATACGCAGTATTTT.

In this sample, this clonotype turned up a few times. V and J are TRBV11-2 and TRBJ2-5; TRBD2 might be the D (6 bases). Per germline, CDR1 SGHAT and CDR2 FQNNGV. The ends were cut back, 0 bases at V and 4 bases at J, with 21 bases in the middle. CDR3 length equals 18 residues. CDR3 in amino acids: CASSLDLMGPSGGETQYF. The CDR3 nucleotides read TGTGCCAGCAGCTTAGATCTAATGGGTCCCTCCGGGGGAGAGACCCAGTACTTC.

V usage is TRBV4-3 and J usage is TRBJ2-4, with TRBD1 matching 9 bases. The CDR3 is made up of 13 amino acids. From germline, CDR1 is LGHNA and CDR2 YSLEER. The V gene end was trimmed by 4 bases and the J gene end by 13 bases; junction bases not matched to a gene: 8. In DNA form, the CDR3 reads TGCGCCAGCAGCCCCTACAGGGGGCAGGAGCAGTACTTC. This gives the protein CASSPYRGQEQYF.

The J gene is TRBJ2-6, the V gene TRBV29-1, with TRBD1 identical over 9 bases. The CDR3 spans 15 residues. Germline V gene data show CDR1 as SQVTM and CDR2 as ANQGSEA. J lost 3 bases, V lost 4 bases, and 4 bases had no gene match. The chain's CDR3 is CSVGGTGYGANVLTF. In DNA form, the CDR3 reads TGCAGCGTTGGGGGGACAGGGTATGGGGCCAACGTCCTGACTTTC.

V is TRBV7-9 and J is TRBJ2-5, with no clear D. Trimming took 5 bases from V and 9 from J, leaving 25 bases between them. Germline lookup yields CDR1 SEHNR and CDR2 FQNEAQ (reference sequence). This CDR3 is 16 amino acids long. CDR3 amino acids: CASSPPLETNYPAQYF. The CDR3 region has the DNA TGTGCCAGCAGCCCCCCCCTTGAGACGAATTACCCGGCCCAGTACTTC.

The chain carries TRBV3-1 and TRBJ1-4, with 10 bases lining up with TRBD1. This CDR3 comprises 15 residues. The J segment lost 4 bases and the V segment lost 3 bases, leaving 2 bases of the junction unmatched. Germline CDR1 and CDR2: LGHDT and YNNKEL (reference sequence). The CDR3 sequence: CASSQTGGGNEKLFF. As DNA, the CDR3 is TGTGCCAGCAGCCAGACAGGGGGCGGTAATGAAAAACTGTTTTTT.

This chain uses TRBV6-5 with TRBJ2-7, with 10 nucleotides matching TRBD2. This CDR3 has 15 residues. The germline gives CDR1 MNHEY, CDR2 SVGAGI. J gave up 8 bases and V 6 bases, and 13 bases lay outside the gene matches. As DNA, the CDR3 is TGTGCCAGCAGCGTTTCTAGCGGGAGAGGCTATAAGCAGTACTTC. This sequence encodes CASSVSSGRGYKQYF.

This clonotype was picked up a small number of times. The J gene is TRBJ1-2, the V gene TRBV12-3 or TRBV12-4; D ambiguous. This CDR3 is 12 amino acids long. V lost 3 bases and J lost 6, with 8 bases in between. This CDR3 reads CASSFHGDGYTF. The CDR3 bases are TGTGCCAGCAGTTTTCATGGGGATGGCTACACCTTC.